This entry lists 25 T cell receptor beta chains sequenced from one sample in a study of blood T cell repertoires in COVID-19. Method: immunoSEQ multiplex PCR; TCRdb's copy keeps in-frame clones and lacks some. The table records under 250,000 clones, more than 85% of them present only once. The sequenced sample was peripheral blood. The receptor source for this set is a man aged 55-75 years with COVID-19, enrolled during active disease.

In DNA, the CDR3 is TGTGCCAGCAGCCCACGGACAGGATCAAACACTGAAGCTTTCTTT. Protein: CASSPRTGSNTEAFF. The chain carries TRBV9 and TRBJ1-1; TRBD1 aligns across 7 bases. This CDR3 region has 15 residues. V lost 4 bases and J lost 2; bases outside the gene matches: 8. Germline CDR1 reads SGDLS; CDR2 reads YYNGEE.

This chain joins TRBV21-1 and TRBJ2-3; the D segment call TRBD2 is taken from the table without a DNA check. TRBV21-1 is labeled a pseudogene. The CDR3 totals 15 residues. CDR3 coding DNA: TGTGCCACCCAAGCCGGACTAGCGGGGTTCGATACGCAGTATTTT. Its protein is CATQAGLAGFDTQYF.

J is TRBJ1-2 and V is TRBV5-5, with D possibly being TRBD1 (5 bases). The V gene's germline CDR1 is SGHKS and CDR2 YYEKEE (reference sequence). V gave up 4 bases and J gave up 4 bases, with 20 bases separating them. This CDR3 spans 16 amino acids. CDR3 DNA sequence: TGTGCCAGCAGCCAAATTACAGGAAAGCAGAGCTATGGCTACACCTTC. Protein product: CASSQITGKQSYGYTF.

This rearrangement joins TRBV11-1 to TRBJ1-1; the D is unclear. Trimming removed 0 bases from V and 3 bases from J, with 11 bases in between. This CDR3 comprises 15 residues. Germline V lookup: CDR1 SGHAT, CDR2 FQDESV (reference sequence). CDR3 loop: CASSLAPGSDTEAFF. CDR3 sequence (DNA): TGTGCCAGCAGCTTAGCACCAGGTTCGGACACTGAAGCTTTCTTT.

This rearrangement joins TRBV24-1 to TRBJ2-1, with a tentative D call TRBD2 (6 bases). V lost 7 bases and J 2 bases, leaving 14 bases between the germline ends. CDR1 is KGHDR, CDR2 SFDVKD, per germline. The CDR3 has 15 amino acids. The CDR3 here is CATRNGGAAYNEQFF. DNA of the CDR3: TGTGCCACCAGGAACGGAGGGGCAGCCTACAATGAGCAGTTCTTC.

The genes are TRBV4-1 and TRBJ2-7; perhaps TRBD1 as D (6 bases). The germline gives CDR1 MGHRA, CDR2 YSYEKL. The CDR3 runs 14 residues. Trimming took 1 base from V and 1 from J, leaving 8 bases between them. CDR3 DNA sequence: TGCGCCAGCAGCCAAGGGACAGTTTCCTACGAGCAGTACTTC. Translated, it gives CASSQGTVSYEQYF.

This clone was counted between two and nine times. The rearrangement joins TRBV19 to TRBJ1-2; D gene unclear. Trimming shortened V by 5 bases and J by 0 bases, and 13 bases separated the two germline ends. Germline V gene sequence: CDR1 LNHDA, CDR2 SQIVND (reference sequence). The CDR3 sequence is 15 residues long. CDR3 nucleotides: TGTGCCAGTAGTGACATGGCAGCTGCTAACTATGGCTACACCTTC. Its translation is CASSDMAAANYGYTF.

About this clone itself: Within the sample, other DNA sequences also encode this same CDR3. V is TRBV10-2 and J is TRBJ1-5; D is ambiguous. Trimming removed 1 base from V and 4 bases from J, with 8 bases in between. The CDR3 extends over 14 amino acids. Germline CDR1 reads WSHSY; CDR2 reads SAAADI. The CDR3 DNA reads TGCGCCAGCAGTGAGTTGGTGAGGAATCAGCCCCAGCATTTT. Encoded protein: CASSELVRNQPQHF.

A word on this clone: Relative to the germline gene, one junction end is altered; a read error may explain this. The chain joins TRBV5-5 to TRBJ1-2; D call uncertain. This CDR3 is built from 15 residues. Germline V gives CDR1 SGHKS, CDR2 YYEKEE (reference sequence). This CDR3 reads CASKKSAETNYGYTF. The CDR3 DNA follows: TGTGCTAGCAAAAAAAGCGCAGAAACTAACTATGGCTACACCTTC.

The chain carries TRBV21-1 and TRBJ2-3; the table assigns TRBD2, which was not confirmed against the DNA. TRBV21-1 is assigned pseudogene status. CDR3 length: 20 amino acids. The CDR3 coding sequence is TGTGCCAGCAGCAAAGCAGGGACTAGCGGGGGAAATGGGTACACAGATACGCAGTATTTT. Its protein is CASSKAGTSGGNGYTDTQYF.

This rearrangement joins TRBV3-1 (or the pseudogene TRBV3-2) to TRBJ1-1; D might be TRBD1 (6 bases). The V gene's germline CDR1 is LGHDT and CDR2 YNNKEL (reference sequence). This CDR3 is 15 amino acids long. V was cut by 6 bases and J by 3 bases, with 17 bases left in between. DNA for the CDR3: TGTGCCAGCAGTCCGGGGGGCCAGGCTTACACTGAAGCTTTCTTT. Protein product: CASSPGGQAYTEAFF.

The chain has TRBV7-9 and TRBJ1-6; 8 bases match TRBD1. Germline loops: CDR1 SEHNR, CDR2 FQNEAQ (reference sequence). The J segment lost 7 bases and the V segment lost 5 bases, leaving 4 bases of the junction unmatched. The length of the CDR3 is 14 residues. CDR3 sequence: CASSTYRGNSPLHF. In nucleotides, the CDR3 is TGTGCCAGCAGCACCTACAGGGGGAATTCACCCCTCCACTTT.

The chain carries TRBV12-3 or TRBV12-4 and TRBJ2-7; D call uncertain. Trimming pared 4 bases from V and 3 bases from J, leaving 7 bases between. CDR3 length equals 12 residues. The CDR3 spells CASSYNHYEQYF. The CDR3 region has the DNA TGTGCCAGCAGTTACAACCACTACGAGCAGTACTTC.

The chain combines TRBV5-6 with TRBJ1-3, with a weak D call TRBD1 (5 bases). Trimming took 2 bases from V and 2 from J, leaving 17 bases between them. The CDR3 length is 17 residues. CDR1 and CDR2 (germline): SGHDT, YYEEEE. The CDR3: CASSFAVQGGTGNTIYF. In DNA, the CDR3 is TGTGCCAGCAGCTTCGCGGTGCAGGGCGGCACTGGAAACACCATATATTTT.

V is TRBV5-1 and J is TRBJ2-1; 12 nucleotides match TRBD2. In germline, CDR1 is SGHRS, CDR2 YFSETQ. The trim removed 0 bases at V and 3 bases at J, leaving 7 bases unmatched. This CDR3 comprises 18 residues. This chain's CDR3 is CASSLASLAGGSYNEQFF. The CDR3 nucleotides read TGCGCCAGCAGCTTGGCCAGTCTAGCGGGGGGGAGCTACAATGAGCAGTTCTTC.

The chain uses TRBV5-1 and TRBJ1-1; D is undetermined. CDR1 and CDR2 (germline): SGHRS, YFSETQ. CDR3 length equals 15 residues. V was cut by 0 bases and J by 1 base, with 10 bases left in between. The CDR3 protein is CASSLGGRANTEAFF. The CDR3 nucleotides read TGCGCCAGCAGCTTGGGTGGGAGGGCGAACACTGAAGCTTTCTTT.

The V gene is TRBV27, the J gene TRBJ2-7, with 7 bases aligning to TRBD1. CDR3 length equals 15 residues. Per the germline V gene, CDR1 is MNHEY and CDR2 is SMNVEV (reference sequence). V lost 6 bases, J lost 2 bases, and 10 bases stayed unmatched. The CDR3 nucleotides are TGTGCCAGCAGCGGTATCGGGACAGCTACCTACGAGCAGTACTTC. This sequence encodes CASSGIGTATYEQYF.

The chain employs TRBV10-2 and TRBJ1-2, with 7 bases aligning to TRBD1. CDR3 length: 13 amino acids. Germline V gene lookup returns CDR1 WSHSY and CDR2 SAAADI. With V trimmed by 7 bases and J by 5 bases, 7 bases remained unmatched. The CDR3 here is CASNLGGEYGYTF. In DNA, the CDR3 is TGCGCCAGCAACTTAGGGGGCGAGTATGGCTACACCTTC.

CDR3 in amino acids: CASGQTGASYNEQFF. DNA for the CDR3: TGTGCTAGTGGACAGACAGGGGCTTCCTACAATGAGCAGTTCTTC. The chain has TRBV12-5 and TRBJ2-1, with 8 bases lining up with TRBD1. Trimming removed 6 bases from V and 1 base from J; junction bases left unmatched: 5. The CDR3 consists of 15 residues. CDR1 and CDR2 from the germline V gene are LGHNT and FRNRAP.

This chain uses TRBV27 with TRBJ1-2; TRBD1 matches 7 bases. The J segment lost 4 bases and the V segment lost 6 bases, leaving 5 bases of the junction unmatched. The CDR3 has 13 amino acids. CDR1 is MNHEY and CDR2 is SMNVEV in the germline V gene (reference sequence). CDR3 nucleotides: TGTGCCAGCAGCCGGGACAGAGCCTATGGCTACACCTTC. Amino acid sequence: CASSRDRAYGYTF.

This chain joins TRBV28 and TRBJ1-1; D perhaps matches TRBD1 (5 bases). Germline V lookup: CDR1 MDHEN, CDR2 SYDVKM. Trimming removed 2 bases from V and 5 bases from J, with 12 bases in between. The CDR3 sequence is 14 residues long. CDR3 amino acids: CASSLTGVRTEAFF. CDR3 nucleotides: TGTGCCAGCAGTTTAACAGGCGTGAGGACTGAAGCTTTCTTT.

V is TRBV28 and J is TRBJ2-5, with D maybe TRBD2 (6 bases). V lost 5 bases, J lost 0 bases, and 10 bases lay in between. This CDR3 is built from 14 residues. CDR1 MDHEN and CDR2 SYDVKM come from the germline V gene. The CDR3 nucleotides are TGTGCCAGCAGTCCTGGGGGGAACCAAGAGACCCAGTACTTC. Its translation: CASSPGGNQETQYF.

The V call is TRBV5-1, the J call TRBJ2-7, with a weak D call TRBD2 (6 bases). The V and J ends lost 5 bases and 1 base respectively, with 13 bases between them. The CDR3 length is 14 residues. In germline, CDR1 is SGHRS, CDR2 YFSETQ. The CDR3 sequence: CASSSEGLSYEQYF. CDR3 DNA: TGCGCCAGCAGTTCGGAGGGCTTATCCTACGAGCAGTACTTC.

V is TRBV7-8 and J is TRBJ1-2, with 8 bases that match TRBD1. With 5 bases clipped from V and 5 bases from J, the junction kept 7 bases outside the gene matches. Germline CDR1 SGHVS, CDR2 FQNEAQ. This CDR3 has 14 residues. CDR3 region: CASSQGAGGYGYTF. DNA of the CDR3: TGTGCCAGCAGCCAGGGGGCCGGAGGGTATGGCTACACCTTC. Complete variable domain (other parts from reference TRBV7-8 and TRBJ1-2): GAGVSQSPRYKVAKRGQDVALRCDPISGHVSLFWYQQALGQGPEFLTYFQNEAQLDKSGLPSDRFFAERPEGSVSTLKIQRTQQEDSAVYLCASSQGAGGYGYTFGSGTRLTVV.

The chain carries TRBV14 and TRBJ1-3; D is undetermined. The CDR3 contains 16 residues. Germline lookup yields CDR1 SGHDN and CDR2 FVKESK. Deletions cut 0 bases from V and 4 bases from J, with 13 bases between. In DNA form, the CDR3 reads TGTGCCAGCAGCCAAGATCGACGGGGTTCCGGAAACACCATATATTTT. Protein product: CASSQDRRGSGNTIYF.